The 30 T cell receptor beta chains below were found in one sample sequenced in a study of blood T cell repertoires in COVID-19. TCRdb keeps only in-frame clones here, not all; method: immunoSEQ multiplex PCR. The sample lists about 45,000 clones, more than 65% occurring once. The sample was peripheral blood. These receptors were taken from a human donor in a cohort sampled during active COVID-19.

The CDR3 loop reads CASSLDREQFF. CDR3 coding DNA: TGCGCCAGCAGCTTGGATCGGGAGCAGTTCTTC. This chain links TRBV5-1 with TRBJ2-1; D call uncertain. CDR1 is SGHRS and CDR2 is YFSETQ in the germline V gene. V lost 0 bases and J lost 10, with 5 bases in between. The CDR3 runs 11 residues.

The genes are TRBV19 and TRBJ2-3, with 13 nucleotides matching TRBD2. Germline CDR1 LNHDA, CDR2 SQIVND (reference sequence). After removal of 5 bases from V and 2 bases from J, the junction contained 7 bases not matched to a gene. The CDR3 length is 17 residues. In DNA form, the CDR3 reads TGTGCCAGTAGTTCCCAGGGACTAGCGGGATCCACAGATACGCAGTATTTT. Translated, it gives CASSSQGLAGSTDTQYF.

This sequence joins TRBV6-5 and TRBJ2-7; 9 bases are shared with TRBD2. This CDR3 comprises 14 residues. Trimming removed 6 bases from V and 4 bases from J; junction bases left unmatched: 7. The V gene's germline CDR1 is MNHEY and CDR2 SVGAGI. The CDR3 reads CASSPREGRYEQYF. Here the CDR3 DNA reads TGTGCCAGCAGCCCGCGGGAGGGCCGGTACGAGCAGTACTTC.

This sequence joins TRBV4-3 and TRBJ2-7, with 10 bases that match TRBD1. Germline CDR1 and CDR2: LGHNA and YSLEER. The CDR3 consists of 14 residues. The ends lost 4 bases at V and 3 bases at J; junction bases unmatched: 3. The DNA of the CDR3 is TGCGCCAGCAGCCCTGGACAGGGGGTCTACGAGCAGTACTTC. Translation: CASSPGQGVYEQYF.

This clone was counted between two and nine times. The chain has TRBV28 and TRBJ2-3; TRBD1 agrees at 7 bases. This CDR3 is 15 amino acids long. Germline V gene sequence: CDR1 MDHEN, CDR2 SYDVKM. Germline trimming cut 8 bases from V and 3 bases from J; bases unmatched to any gene: 11. For the CDR3, the DNA is TGTGCCAGCGTCAACCACGGGACAGCAACAGATACGCAGTATTTT. This gives the protein CASVNHGTATDTQYF. Based on the CDR3 plus reference TRBV28 and TRBJ2-3, the full variable domain is DVKVTQSSRYLVKRTGEKVFLECVQDMDHENMFWYRQDPGLGLRLIYFSYDVKMKEKGDIPEGYSVSREKKERFSLILESASTNQTSMYLCASVNHGTATDTQYFGPGTRLTVL.

The gene calls are TRBV4-3 and TRBJ2-2, with TRBD1 identical over 10 bases. The CDR3 extends over 18 amino acids. The ends lost 1 base at V and 4 bases at J; junction bases unmatched: 9. CDR1 and CDR2 (germline): LGHNA, YSLEER. In DNA, the CDR3 is TGCGCCAGCAGCCAAGGACAGACAGGGGGCCTCACCACCGGGGAGCTGTTTTTT. Its protein product is CASSQGQTGGLTTGELFF.

The CDR3 region is CASTVRPRTESGYTF. For the CDR3, the DNA is TGTGCCAGCACCGTCCGCCCGAGGACAGAGAGTGGCTACACCTTC. This chain joins TRBV28 and TRBJ1-2, with D perhaps TRBD1 (6 bases). This CDR3 is built from 15 residues. Germline-derived CDR1 and CDR2 are MDHEN and SYDVKM. Trimming removed 7 bases from V and 7 bases from J, with 22 bases in between.

This clone was recorded only once. This chain links TRBV10-2 with TRBJ2-1; 10 bases match TRBD2. V lost 3 bases and J lost 3; bases outside the gene matches: 2. Germline loops: CDR1 WSHSY, CDR2 SAAADI. The CDR3 loop spans 15 amino acids. CDR3 amino acids: CASSEPSGGYNEQFF. CDR3 DNA sequence: TGCGCCAGCAGTGAACCTAGCGGGGGCTACAATGAGCAGTTCTTC.

The V gene is TRBV7-2, the J gene TRBJ2-1, with 8 bases that match TRBD2. From germline, CDR1 is SGHTA and CDR2 FQGNSA. This CDR3 comprises 15 residues. The V segment lost 3 bases and the J segment 9 bases; nucleotides outside the gene matches: 10. CDR3 nucleotides: TGTGCCAGCAGCTTGGACGGGAGGGCCTTCGGTGAGCAGTTCTTC. It translates to CASSLDGRAFGEQFF.

The chain uses TRBV28 and TRBJ2-2, with a weak D call TRBD2 (6 bases). V lost 6 bases to trimming and J lost 3 bases, with 20 bases between them. This CDR3 spans 17 amino acids. CDR1 is MDHEN and CDR2 is SYDVKM in the germline V gene. Here the CDR3 reads CASSSGSGGSHTGELFF. CDR3 DNA: TGTGCCAGCAGCTCCGGTAGCGGCGGGTCCCACACCGGGGAGCTGTTTTTT. The variable domain in full, with the rest retrieved from reference TRBV28 and TRBJ2-2, is DVKVTQSSRYLVKRTGEKVFLECVQDMDHENMFWYRQDPGLGLRLIYFSYDVKMKEKGDIPEGYSVSREKKERFSLILESASTNQTSMYLCASSSGSGGSHTGELFFGEGSRLTVL.

In its sample, this clone was seen once. Other DNA sequences in this sample translate to the same CDR3. The rearrangement uses TRBV7-8 and TRBJ2-7; a weak D match, TRBD2 (6 bases). V shed 0 bases and J shed 0 bases, with 6 bases lying between them. Per germline, CDR1 SGHVS and CDR2 FQNEAQ. CDR3 length: 14 residues. CDR3 sequence reads: CASSLAGGSYEQYF. CDR3 DNA: TGTGCCAGCAGCTTAGCGGGAGGCTCCTACGAGCAGTACTTC.

This clone was seen more than once but under ten times. CDR3 in DNA: TGTGCCAGCAGAGCAGGGTACAATGAGCAGTTCTTC. Protein sequence: CASRAGYNEQFF. The chain recombines TRBV6-5 with TRBJ2-1, with D possibly matching TRBD1 (5 bases). V shed 6 bases and J shed 4 bases, with 7 bases lying between them. Germline V gene lookup returns CDR1 MNHEY and CDR2 SVGAGI. The CDR3 runs to 12 residues.

The rearrangement links TRBV5-5 to TRBJ2-5; D may be TRBD1 (6 bases). The CDR3 has 12 amino acids. With 4 bases removed from V and 5 bases from J, the gap between germline ends came to 9 bases. Germline lookup yields CDR1 SGHKS and CDR2 YYEKEE (reference sequence). CDR3 protein: CASSLRGETQYF. The CDR3 region has the DNA TGTGCCAGCAGCCTTAGGGGGGAGACCCAGTACTTC.

The genes are TRBV6-2 or TRBV6-3 and TRBJ2-7; D perhaps matches TRBD2 (5 bases). This CDR3 spans 17 amino acids. From germline, CDR1 is MNHEY and CDR2 SVGEGT. V was shortened by 2 bases and J by 0 bases, with 17 bases between the two germline ends. The DNA for the CDR3 is TGTGCCAGCAGTTACCCGGCTGGTGAGGGAAGCTCCTACGAGCAGTACTTC. Translating gives CASSYPAGEGSSYEQYF.

The chain is built from TRBV12-3 or TRBV12-4 and TRBJ1-2; maybe TRBD1 (5 bases). The CDR3 runs to 12 residues. V was clipped by 6 bases and J by 4 bases, with 9 bases between them. CDR3 protein: CASSGTTYGYTF. Here the CDR3 DNA reads TGTGCCAGCAGCGGGACTACCTATGGCTACACCTTC.

The chain joins TRBV11-2 to TRBJ2-1; TRBD2 matches 9 bases. V lost 5 bases, J lost 7 bases, and 12 bases stayed unmatched. This CDR3 comprises 16 residues. CDR1 SGHAT and CDR2 FQNNGV come from the germline V gene. The CDR3, as DNA: TGTGCCAGCAGCAGGGCGGATCTAGCGGGATGGAATGAGCAGTTCTTC. It is translated as CASSRADLAGWNEQFF.

The V and J genes are TRBV5-5 and TRBJ1-2; 10 nucleotides agree with TRBD1. V lost 5 bases to trimming and J lost 4 bases; unmatched junction nucleotides: 8. Germline loops: CDR1 SGHKS, CDR2 YYEKEE (reference sequence). CDR3 length equals 15 residues. Written as DNA, the CDR3 is TGTGCCAGCAGGGCCGCCAGGGACAGGGGCTATGGCTACACCTTC. Translation: CASRAARDRGYGYTF.

The chain combines TRBV7-2 with TRBJ2-7; possibly TRBD2 for D (5 bases). From germline, CDR1 is SGHTA and CDR2 FQGNSA. CDR3 size: 14 residues. Deletions cut 0 bases from V and 1 base from J, with 7 bases between. In DNA, the CDR3 is TGTGCCAGCAGCTTAGCCGGGGATTCCTACGAGCAGTACTTC. It is translated as CASSLAGDSYEQYF.

This clone came up a few times. The V gene is TRBV10-1, the J gene TRBJ2-3, with a weak D call TRBD2 (6 bases). The germline V gene has CDR1 WNHNN and CDR2 SYGVQD (reference sequence). Trimming shortened V by 8 bases and J by 2 bases, and 14 bases separated the two germline ends. The CDR3 consists of 14 residues. The CDR3 reads CASSLAEPTDTQYF. DNA of the CDR3: TGCGCCAGCTCTTTAGCGGAACCCACAGATACGCAGTATTTT.

This chain connects TRBV7-6 to TRBJ2-1, with TRBD1 matching 12 bases. The CDR3 extends over 17 amino acids. Per the germline V gene, CDR1 is SGHVS and CDR2 is FNYEAQ. V shed 5 bases and J 9 bases; nucleotides not matched to a gene: 14. The CDR3: CASSQSLAGQGAGEQFF. DNA for the CDR3: TGTGCCAGCAGCCAATCACTAGCGGGACAGGGGGCAGGTGAGCAGTTCTTC.

The chain has TRBV25-1 and TRBJ1-2; D remains unclear. Deletions cut 6 bases from V and 6 bases from J, with 14 bases between. The CDR3 extends over 13 amino acids. Per the germline V gene, CDR1 is MGHDK and CDR2 is SYGVNS. CDR3 DNA: TGTGCCAGCAGGCGGAGGGATGCGGATGGCTACACCTTC. Residues: CASRRRDADGYTF.

The chain carries TRBV6-2 or TRBV6-3 and TRBJ2-1, with 10 bases identical to TRBD2. The CDR3 length is 15 residues. Trimming removed 6 bases from V and 0 bases from J; junction bases left unmatched: 2. Germline lookup yields CDR1 MNHEY and CDR2 SVGEGT. CDR3 protein: CASSPSGSSYNEQFF. CDR3 in DNA: TGTGCCAGCAGCCCTAGCGGGAGCTCCTACAATGAGCAGTTCTTC.

The rearrangement links TRBV7-2 to TRBJ2-7; a possible D gene is TRBD2 (6 bases). V lost 3 bases and J 4 bases, leaving 16 bases between the germline ends. Germline assignment: CDR1 SGHTA and CDR2 FQGNSA. The CDR3 has 15 residues. CDR3 nucleotides: TGTGCCAGCAGCTTCCGAACCGGGACTGAATACGAGCAGTACTTC. Translation gives CASSFRTGTEYEQYF.

This rearrangement joins TRBV6-5 to TRBJ2-5; maybe TRBD2 (6 bases). The CDR3 is 14 residues long. V was cut by 6 bases and J by 5 bases, with 16 bases left in between. Germline V lookup: CDR1 MNHEY, CDR2 SVGAGI. Here the CDR3 DNA reads TGTGCCAGCAGCGCGACTAGTTATCGGGAGACCCAGTACTTC. Its translation is CASSATSYRETQYF.

This clone was found a few times. Here the CDR3 reads CASTPMQGGTEAFF. In nucleotides, the CDR3 is TGTGCCAGCACCCCGATGCAGGGTGGTACTGAAGCTTTCTTT. The rearrangement joins TRBV6-5 to TRBJ1-1, with D possibly being TRBD1 (5 bases). The length of the CDR3 is 14 residues. Looked up from germline, CDR1 is MNHEY and CDR2 is SVGAGI. V gave up 7 bases and J gave up 5 bases, with 17 bases separating them.

The rearrangement uses TRBV28 and TRBJ1-5; 7 bases line up with TRBD1. J was trimmed by 7 bases and V by 6 bases; bases with no gene match: 6. Germline-derived CDR1 and CDR2 are MDHEN and SYDVKM. The CDR3 covers 13 residues. DNA for the CDR3: TGTGCCAGCAGCTCCGGACAGGAGCAGCCCCAGCATTTT. This encodes CASSSGQEQPQHF.

The V gene is TRBV5-5, the J gene TRBJ2-7, with 9 bases that match TRBD2. Germline values: CDR1 SGHKS, CDR2 YYEKEE (reference sequence). The CDR3 covers 15 residues. V was pared by 4 bases and J by 4 bases, with 9 bases of the junction left unmatched. CDR3 residues: CASSEGLAGNYEQYF. The CDR3 coding sequence is TGTGCCAGCAGCGAGGGGCTAGCGGGAAATTACGAGCAGTACTTC.

V usage is TRBV5-1 and J usage is TRBJ2-7, with unresolved D. The CDR3 contains 15 residues. V was cut by 4 bases and J by 2 bases, with 16 bases left in between. Germline V gives CDR1 SGHRS, CDR2 YFSETQ. The CDR3 sequence is CASSRDTFWAYEQYF. DNA for the CDR3: TGCGCCAGCAGCAGAGACACCTTTTGGGCCTACGAGCAGTACTTC.

This clone was seen a single time. V is TRBV5-4 and J is TRBJ2-5; 7 positions match TRBD2. The CDR3 totals 16 residues. V lost 4 bases to trimming and J lost 2 bases; unmatched junction nucleotides: 11. Germline CDR1 SGHNT, CDR2 YYREEE (reference sequence). The CDR3 protein is CASSPSLTSEQETQYF. The CDR3 region has the DNA TGTGCCAGCAGCCCCTCCCTCACTAGCGAGCAAGAGACCCAGTACTTC.

This rearrangement joins TRBV5-4 to TRBJ2-5, with 8 nucleotides matching TRBD2. V lost 6 bases and J lost 3; bases outside the gene matches: 10. Germline V gene data show CDR1 as SGHNT and CDR2 as YYREEE (reference sequence). This CDR3 has 15 residues. The chain's CDR3 is CASTPAAGGEETQYF. CDR3 nucleotide sequence: TGTGCCAGCACCCCGGCGGCGGGAGGCGAAGAGACCCAGTACTTC. The full variable domain, its missing parts supplied by reference TRBV5-4 and TRBJ2-5, is ETGVTQSPTHLIKTRGQQVTLRCSSQSGHNTVSWYQQALGQGPQFIFQYYREEENGRGNFPPRFSGLQFPNYSSELNVNALELDDSALYLCASTPAAGGEETQYFGPGTRLLVL.